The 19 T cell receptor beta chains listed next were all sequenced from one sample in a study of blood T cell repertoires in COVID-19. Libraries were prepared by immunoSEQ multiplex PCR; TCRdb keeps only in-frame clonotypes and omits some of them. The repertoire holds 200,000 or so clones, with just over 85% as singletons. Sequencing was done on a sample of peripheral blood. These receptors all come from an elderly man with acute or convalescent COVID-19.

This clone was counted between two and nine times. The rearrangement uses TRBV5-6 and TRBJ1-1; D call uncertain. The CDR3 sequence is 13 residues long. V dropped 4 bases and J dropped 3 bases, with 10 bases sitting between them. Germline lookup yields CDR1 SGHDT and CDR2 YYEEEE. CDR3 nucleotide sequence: TGTGCCAGCAGCCTTCCTGCGGACACTGAAGCTTTCTTT. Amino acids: CASSLPADTEAFF.

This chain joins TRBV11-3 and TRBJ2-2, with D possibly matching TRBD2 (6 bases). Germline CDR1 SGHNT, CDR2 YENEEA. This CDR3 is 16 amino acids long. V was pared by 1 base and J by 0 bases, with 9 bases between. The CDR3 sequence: CASSLGDSANTGELFF. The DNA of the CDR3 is TGTGCCAGCAGCTTAGGGGACTCCGCGAACACCGGGGAGCTGTTTTTT.

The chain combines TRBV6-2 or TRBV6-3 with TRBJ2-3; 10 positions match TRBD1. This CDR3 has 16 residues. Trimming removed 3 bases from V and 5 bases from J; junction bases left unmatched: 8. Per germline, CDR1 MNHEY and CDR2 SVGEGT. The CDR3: CASSYWDRGVIDTQYF. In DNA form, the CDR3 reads TGTGCCAGCAGTTATTGGGACAGGGGTGTAATAGATACGCAGTATTTT.

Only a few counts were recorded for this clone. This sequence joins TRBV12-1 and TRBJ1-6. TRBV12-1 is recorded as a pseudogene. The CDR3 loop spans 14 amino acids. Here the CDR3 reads CASRLTPNGSPLHF. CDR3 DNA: TGTGCCAGCAGACTGACTCCCAACGGTTCACCCCTCCACTTT.

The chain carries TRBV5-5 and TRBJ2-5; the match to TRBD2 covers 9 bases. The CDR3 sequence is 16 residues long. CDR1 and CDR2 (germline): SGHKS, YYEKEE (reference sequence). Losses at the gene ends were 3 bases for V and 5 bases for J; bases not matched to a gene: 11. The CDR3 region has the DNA TGTGCCAGCAGCTCTAATATAGCGGGAGCAGGGGAGACCCAGTACTTC. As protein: CASSSNIAGAGETQYF.

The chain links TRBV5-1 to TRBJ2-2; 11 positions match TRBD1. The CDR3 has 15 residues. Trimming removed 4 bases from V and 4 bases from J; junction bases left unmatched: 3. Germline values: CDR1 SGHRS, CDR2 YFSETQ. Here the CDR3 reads CASSAGQGGTGELFF. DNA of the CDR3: TGCGCCAGCAGCGCGGGACAGGGGGGCACCGGGGAGCTGTTTTTT.

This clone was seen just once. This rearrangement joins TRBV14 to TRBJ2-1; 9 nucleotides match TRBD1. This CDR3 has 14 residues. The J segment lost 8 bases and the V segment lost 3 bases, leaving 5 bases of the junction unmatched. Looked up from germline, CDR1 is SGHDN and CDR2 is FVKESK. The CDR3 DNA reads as TGTGCCAGCAGCCAGGGACAGGGATTTTATGAGCAGTTCTTC. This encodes CASSQGQGFYEQFF.

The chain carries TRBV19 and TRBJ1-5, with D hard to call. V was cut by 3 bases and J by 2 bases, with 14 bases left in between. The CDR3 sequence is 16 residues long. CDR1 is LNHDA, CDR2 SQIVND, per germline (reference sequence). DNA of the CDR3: TGTGCCAGTAGTATCAGACTTTCGGGTGGCAATCAGCCCCAGCATTTT. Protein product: CASSIRLSGGNQPQHF.

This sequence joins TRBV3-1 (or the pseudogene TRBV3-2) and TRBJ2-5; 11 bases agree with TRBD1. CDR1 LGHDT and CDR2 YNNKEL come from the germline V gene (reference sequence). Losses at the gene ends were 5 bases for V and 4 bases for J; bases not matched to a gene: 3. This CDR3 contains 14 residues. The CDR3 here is CASSWGQGGETQYF. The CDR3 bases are TGTGCCAGCAGCTGGGGACAGGGGGGAGAGACCCAGTACTTC.

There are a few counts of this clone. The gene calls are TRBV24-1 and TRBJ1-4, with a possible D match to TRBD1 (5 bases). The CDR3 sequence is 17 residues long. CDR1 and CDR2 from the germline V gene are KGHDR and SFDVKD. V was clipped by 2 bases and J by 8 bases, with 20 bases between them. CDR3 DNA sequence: TGTGCCACCAGTGATTCCACGGCGGAGGGGAAGAGGGAAAAACTGTTTTTT. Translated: CATSDSTAEGKREKLFF.

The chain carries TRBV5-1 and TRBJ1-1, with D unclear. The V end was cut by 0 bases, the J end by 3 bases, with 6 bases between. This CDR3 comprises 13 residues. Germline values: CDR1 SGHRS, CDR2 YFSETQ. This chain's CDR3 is CASSLVVDTEAFF. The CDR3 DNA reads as TGCGCCAGCAGCTTGGTGGTAGACACTGAAGCTTTCTTT.

This chain's CDR3 is CASSETPGQNYGYTF. DNA of the CDR3: TGTGCCAGCAGTGAAACCCCGGGACAGAACTATGGCTACACCTTC. This sequence joins TRBV6-1 and TRBJ1-2; 7 bases agree with TRBD1. The CDR3 sequence is 15 residues long. V trimming: 2 bases; J trimming: 2 bases; junction bases outside the gene matches: 5. CDR1 is MNHNS and CDR2 is SASEGT in the germline V gene.

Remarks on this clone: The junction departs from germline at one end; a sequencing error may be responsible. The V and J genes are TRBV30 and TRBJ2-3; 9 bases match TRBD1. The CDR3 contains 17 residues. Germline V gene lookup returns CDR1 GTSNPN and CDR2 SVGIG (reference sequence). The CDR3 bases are TGTGCCTGGATGTCGGGACAGGGTTTATCACTCACAAATACGCAGTATTTT. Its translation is CAWMSGQGLSLTNTQYF. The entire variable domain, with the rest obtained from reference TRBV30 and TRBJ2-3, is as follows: SQTIHQWPATLVQPVGSPLSLECTVEGTSNPNLYWYRQAAGRGLQLLFYSVGIGQISSEVPQNLSASRPQDRQFILSSKKLLLSDSGFYLCAWMSGQGLSLTNTQYFGPGTRLTVL.

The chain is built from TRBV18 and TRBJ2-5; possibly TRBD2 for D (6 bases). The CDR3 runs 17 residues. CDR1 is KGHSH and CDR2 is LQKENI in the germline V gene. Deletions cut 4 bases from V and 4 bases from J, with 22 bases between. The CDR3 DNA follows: TGTGCCAGCTCACGGTTTTCTTCGGGGGACGGATCAGAGACCCAGTACTTC. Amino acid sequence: CASSRFSSGDGSETQYF.

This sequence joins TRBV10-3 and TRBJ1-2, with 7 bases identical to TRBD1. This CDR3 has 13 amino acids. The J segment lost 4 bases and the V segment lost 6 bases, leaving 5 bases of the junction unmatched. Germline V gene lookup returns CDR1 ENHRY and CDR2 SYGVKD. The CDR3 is CAIRTEGAYGYTF. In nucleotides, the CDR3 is TGTGCCATCAGAACAGAGGGGGCCTATGGCTACACCTTC.

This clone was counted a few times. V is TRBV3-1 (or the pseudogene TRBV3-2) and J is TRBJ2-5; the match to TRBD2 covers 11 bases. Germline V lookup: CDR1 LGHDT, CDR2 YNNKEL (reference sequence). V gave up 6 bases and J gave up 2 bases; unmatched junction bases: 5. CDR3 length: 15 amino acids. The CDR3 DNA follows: TGTGCCAGCAGTCTAGCGGGAGGAGGACAAGAGACCCAGTACTTC. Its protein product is CASSLAGGGQETQYF.

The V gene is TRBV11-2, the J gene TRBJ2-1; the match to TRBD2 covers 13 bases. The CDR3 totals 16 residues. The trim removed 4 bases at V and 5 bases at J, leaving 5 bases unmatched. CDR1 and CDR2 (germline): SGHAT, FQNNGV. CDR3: CASSSTGTSGNNEQFF. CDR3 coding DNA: TGTGCCAGCAGCTCCACCGGGACTAGCGGGAACAATGAGCAGTTCTTC.

The CDR3: CASSLGSSGRIQETQYF. The CDR3 DNA sequence: TGTGCCAGCAGCTTAGGGTCTAGCGGGAGGATTCAAGAGACCCAGTACTTC. The chain is built from TRBV7-9 and TRBJ2-5, with 11 bases matching TRBD2. Germline V lookup: CDR1 SEHNR, CDR2 FQNEAQ (reference sequence). This CDR3 comprises 17 residues. V was pared by 1 base and J by 2 bases, with 6 bases of the junction left unmatched. Full variable domain (outside the CDR3, taken from reference TRBV7-9 and TRBJ2-5): DTGVSQNPRHKITKRGQNVTFRCDPISEHNRLYWYRQTLGQGPEFLTYFQNEAQLEKSRLLSDRFSAERPKGSFSTLEIQRTEQGDSAMYLCASSLGSSGRIQETQYFGPGTRLLVL.

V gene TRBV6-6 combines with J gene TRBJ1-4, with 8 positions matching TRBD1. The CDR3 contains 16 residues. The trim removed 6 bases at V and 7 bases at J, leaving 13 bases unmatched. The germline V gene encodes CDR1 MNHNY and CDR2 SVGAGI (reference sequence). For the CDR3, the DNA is TGTGCCAGCAGCGTTGGACAGGGTAGTTTGCGTGAAAAACTGTTTTTT. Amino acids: CASSVGQGSLREKLFF.